The 9 T cell receptor beta chains below were found in one sample sequenced in a study of cytomegalovirus exposure and HLA in healthy donors (dated by TCRdb to about 2017). Library creation used the immunoSEQ multiplex PCR assay. The table comes from immuneACCESS by way of TCRdb, which keeps in-frame sequences with V and J called. Part of the clones is missing from these tables; in studies checked, under half for an unresolved V gene and the rest for unknown reasons. This sample has around 260,000 clones in its table, and 90% of those were observed once. The ten largest clones take up 3.1% of the sample. Sequencing input: PBMCs. The receptor set was obtained from a woman aged 25 to 39 in good health and CMV-seronegative.

This rearrangement joins TRBV27 to TRBJ2-1; possibly TRBD2 for D (5 bases). CDR1 MNHEY and CDR2 SMNVEV come from the germline V gene (reference sequence). The CDR3 loop spans 14 amino acids. V lost 5 bases and J lost 4, with 12 bases in between. DNA for the CDR3: TGTGCCAGCAGTCCCGCCCGGGATTACAATGAGCAGTTCTTC. Translating gives CASSPARDYNEQFF.

The gene calls are TRBV5-4 and TRBJ2-1; D possibly corresponds to TRBD1 (5 bases). CDR3 length: 17 residues. CDR1 and CDR2 (germline): SGHNT, YYREEE (reference sequence). The germline V and J ends were trimmed by 0 bases and 5 bases, with 18 bases remaining between them. The CDR3: CASSLGGGGIRNNEQFF. The CDR3 bases are TGTGCCAGCAGCTTGGGGGGCGGTGGGATCCGAAACAATGAGCAGTTCTTC.

The chain has TRBV14 and TRBJ2-3; D ambiguous. The germline CDR1 and CDR2 sequences are SGHDN and FVKESK. The CDR3 totals 12 residues. With 0 bases removed from V and 5 bases from J, the gap between germline ends came to 3 bases. The chain's CDR3 is CASSQEIDTQYF. CDR3 bases: TGTGCCAGCAGCCAAGAGATAGATACGCAGTATTTT.

The chain has TRBV5-1 and TRBJ2-1; 9 nucleotides align to TRBD1. CDR3 size: 12 residues. After removal of 3 bases from V and 10 bases from J, the junction contained 2 bases not matched to a gene. CDR1 is SGHRS and CDR2 is YFSETQ in the germline V gene. The CDR3 here is CASSWTGAEQFF. CDR3 DNA: TGCGCCAGCAGCTGGACAGGGGCCGAGCAGTTCTTC.

This chain uses TRBV18 with TRBJ2-1; TRBD2 agrees at 12 bases. The junction had 15 bases not matched to a gene; V was cut back by 0 bases and J by 0 bases. CDR1 and CDR2 (germline): KGHSH, LQKENI. This CDR3 region has 22 residues. CDR3 DNA: TGTGCCAGCTCACCACCAGGGCAAATAACTAGCGGGAGGTTGAGCTCCTACAATGAGCAGTTCTTC. Translation: CASSPPGQITSGRLSSYNEQFF.

As for this clone: The same CDR3 arises from other DNA sequences in this sample as well. The V gene is TRBV18, the J gene TRBJ2-1; 7 bases line up with TRBD2. The germline gives CDR1 KGHSH, CDR2 LQKENI. This CDR3 spans 15 amino acids. V was clipped by 3 bases and J by 1 base; unmatched bases: 3. The CDR3 bases are TGTGCCAGCTCACCCTCTAGCGGATCCTACAATGAGCAGTTCTTC. It encodes CASSPSSGSYNEQFF. Supplemented by reference TRBV18 and TRBJ2-1, the full variable domain reads NAGVMQNPRHLVRRRGQEARLRCSPMKGHSHVYWYRQLPEEGLKFMVYLQKENIIDESGMPKERFSAEFPKEGPSILRIQQVVRGDSAAYFCASSPSSGSYNEQFFGPGTRLTVL.

This clone was detected once. The chain carries TRBV27 and TRBJ2-1; 10 bases agree with TRBD2. Germline V gene data show CDR1 as MNHEY and CDR2 as SMNVEV (reference sequence). V gave up 3 bases and J gave up 10 bases; unmatched junction bases: 9. The CDR3 runs to 15 residues. The CDR3 loop reads CASSLRLAGVREQFF. Written as DNA, the CDR3 is TGTGCCAGCAGTTTGCGACTAGCGGGTGTAAGGGAGCAGTTCTTC.

The CDR3 here is CASSLGRLWELFF. CDR3 nucleotides: TGTGCCAGCAGCTTAGGGCGGTTGTGGGAGCTGTTTTTT. This rearrangement joins TRBV11-2 to TRBJ2-2; D is unclear. Germline V gene lookup returns CDR1 SGHAT and CDR2 FQNNGV. The ends were cut back, 1 base at V and 9 bases at J, with 9 bases in the middle. CDR3 length: 13 residues. The full variable domain, its missing parts supplied by reference TRBV11-2 and TRBJ2-2, is EAGVAQSPRYKIIEKRQSVAFWCNPISGHATLYWYQQILGQGPKLLIQFQNNGVVDDSQLPKDRFSAERLKGVDSTLKIQPAKLEDSAVYLCASSLGRLWELFFGEGSRLTVL.

The chain joins TRBV30 to TRBJ2-2, with TRBD1 as a possible D gene (6 bases). CDR3 length equals 13 residues. V was trimmed by 5 bases and J by 7 bases, leaving 14 bases between them. The germline CDR1 and CDR2 sequences are GTSNPN and SVGIG (reference sequence). The CDR3 sequence is CAWGRTELGELFF. The CDR3, as DNA: TGTGCCTGGGGCCGGACAGAGCTCGGGGAGCTGTTTTTT.